This passage covers 19 T cell receptor beta chains from one sample sequenced in a study of blood T cell repertoires in COVID-19. Sequencing used immunoSEQ multiplex PCR; TCRdb keeps in-frame clones, though not all of them. The sample records around 60,000 clones, 60% to 80% being singletons. The sequencing input was peripheral blood. These receptors were obtained from a man at least 80 years old with active or convalescent COVID-19.

This clone was seen a single time. The chain combines TRBV3-1 (or the pseudogene TRBV3-2) with TRBJ2-2; D may be TRBD2 (5 bases). V was cut by 6 bases and J by 5 bases, with 16 bases left in between. The CDR3 spans 15 residues. The germline V gene has CDR1 LGHDT and CDR2 YNNKEL (reference sequence). The CDR3 loop is CASRPHGVGTGELFF. The CDR3 region has the DNA TGTGCCAGCAGACCCCACGGGGTTGGGACCGGGGAGCTGTTTTTT.

This clone came up a few times. This chain uses TRBV18 with TRBJ2-7, with D perhaps TRBD2 (6 bases). This CDR3 region has 15 residues. V was clipped by 3 bases and J by 2 bases, with 14 bases between them. CDR1 KGHSH and CDR2 LQKENI come from the germline V gene. The CDR3 DNA sequence: TGTGCCAGCTCACCGTCGTTGGAGGGAACCTACGAGCAGTACTTC. This gives the protein CASSPSLEGTYEQYF.

The rearrangement links TRBV4-1 to TRBJ2-3; 13 bases are shared with TRBD2. J was trimmed by 5 bases and V by 2 bases; bases with no gene match: 7. The CDR3 is 17 amino acids. Germline CDR1 and CDR2: MGHRA and YSYEKL. The CDR3 here is CASSQLTSGRAEDTQYF. The DNA of the CDR3 is TGCGCCAGCAGCCAACTTACTAGCGGGAGGGCGGAAGATACGCAGTATTTT.

The chain carries TRBV2 and TRBJ2-7, with D maybe TRBD2 (5 bases). Germline lookup yields CDR1 SNHLY and CDR2 FYNNEI. V was pared by 10 bases and J by 3 bases, with 16 bases between. The CDR3 length is 13 residues. The CDR3 sequence is CATKPRTFYEQYF. The CDR3 nucleotides read TGTGCCACCAAGCCGAGGACTTTCTACGAGCAGTACTTC.

The chain recombines TRBV11-2 with TRBJ2-1; D may be TRBD2 (6 bases). The CDR3 is made up of 16 amino acids. Trimming took 6 bases from V and 0 from J, leaving 15 bases between them. Germline assignment: CDR1 SGHAT and CDR2 FQNNGV. In DNA form, the CDR3 reads TGTGCCAGCAGACGCAGACCTAGCGACTCCTACAATGAGCAGTTCTTC. It yields the protein CASRRRPSDSYNEQFF.

The rearrangement uses TRBV3-1 (or the pseudogene TRBV3-2) and TRBJ1-1; no clear D gene. Germline CDR1 LGHDT, CDR2 YNNKEL (reference sequence). The CDR3 has 12 residues. V was shortened by 2 bases and J by 1 base, with 2 bases between the two germline ends. The CDR3 bases are TGTGCCAGCAGCCAACAGAACACTGAAGCTTTCTTT. Its protein product is CASSQQNTEAFF.

The chain couples TRBV18 to TRBJ1-1; D uncertain. There are 15 residues in the CDR3. V lost 3 bases, J lost 5 bases, and 16 bases lay in between. Per the germline V gene, CDR1 is KGHSH and CDR2 is LQKENI. DNA for the CDR3: TGTGCCAGCTCACCGAGCGCCCTGGGTGGGACTGAAGCTTTCTTT. This sequence encodes CASSPSALGGTEAFF.

This clone appeared a single time. J is TRBJ1-2 and V is TRBV18; TRBD1 aligns across 9 bases. This CDR3 has 17 residues. The V segment lost 4 bases and the J segment 0 bases; nucleotides outside the gene matches: 9. Per germline, CDR1 KGHSH and CDR2 LQKENI. The CDR3 protein is CASSLTPTGGTNYGYTF. The CDR3 DNA follows: TGTGCCAGCTCACTAACCCCGACAGGGGGGACTAACTATGGCTACACCTTC.

The V call is TRBV28, the J call TRBJ1-5; D is unresolved. The CDR3 has 14 amino acids. The V end was cut by 4 bases, the J end by 0 bases, with 7 bases between. Germline-derived CDR1 and CDR2 are MDHEN and SYDVKM. The CDR3 DNA reads TGTGCCAGCAGTTATCAGGCTAGCAATCAGCCCCAGCATTTT. This encodes CASSYQASNQPQHF.

This chain links TRBV2 with TRBJ2-2; possible D gene TRBD2, 7 bases. Trimming shortened V by 6 bases and J by 5 bases, and 13 bases separated the two germline ends. The germline V gene encodes CDR1 SNHLY and CDR2 FYNNEI. This CDR3 region has 14 residues. The CDR3 here is CASSFEGGTGELFF. In DNA, the CDR3 is TGTGCCAGCAGCTTTGAGGGGGGGACCGGGGAGCTGTTTTTT.

The V and J genes are TRBV30 and TRBJ2-2, with 7 bases lining up with TRBD2. Germline CDR1 is GTSNPN and CDR2 is SVGIG (reference sequence). Trimming cost V 0 bases and J 3 bases; bases outside gene matches: 16. The CDR3 covers 19 residues. CDR3 protein: CAWSVYLAGVSLDTGELFF. In DNA form, the CDR3 reads TGTGCCTGGAGTGTATATTTGGCGGGAGTTTCGTTGGACACCGGGGAGCTGTTTTTT.

The genes are TRBV6-2 or TRBV6-3 and TRBJ1-5; 8 nucleotides match TRBD1. J gave up 6 bases and V 6 bases, and 25 bases lay outside the gene matches. The CDR3 contains 20 residues. The germline V gene encodes CDR1 MNHEY and CDR2 SVGEGT. The CDR3 coding sequence is TGTGCCAGCAGCCCCCAGGGGGCGCGTCGACCCCAACCCCACGGTCAGCCCCAGCATTTT. Translating gives CASSPQGARRPQPHGQPQHF.

The chain combines TRBV5-5 with TRBJ1-1; D remains unclear. V lost 2 bases and J 4 bases, leaving 9 bases between the germline ends. From germline, CDR1 is SGHKS and CDR2 YYEKEE (reference sequence). The CDR3 is 13 amino acids. Here the CDR3 reads CASSFQQSTEAFF. For the CDR3, the DNA is TGTGCCAGCAGCTTCCAACAGAGCACTGAAGCTTTCTTT.

The rearrangement joins TRBV2 to TRBJ1-2; D not resolved. V was clipped by 9 bases and J by 3 bases, with 8 bases between them. The CDR3 is made up of 11 amino acids. The V gene's germline CDR1 is SNHLY and CDR2 FYNNEI. The DNA of the CDR3 is TGTGCCAGACAAAATGACTATGGCTACACCTTC. Translation gives CARQNDYGYTF.

This clone has just a few counts. The chain employs TRBV12-3 or TRBV12-4 and TRBJ2-7, with 7 bases lining up with TRBD1. After removal of 5 bases from V and 5 bases from J, the junction contained 3 bases not matched to a gene. This CDR3 region has 12 residues. The chain's CDR3 is CASSPQGNEQYF. For the CDR3, the DNA is TGTGCCAGCAGTCCACAGGGGAACGAGCAGTACTTC.

The CDR3 DNA reads TGTGCCAGCAGCTTAGGGGACAGGGATGGGAATGAGCAGTTCTTC. This sequence encodes CASSLGDRDGNEQFF. The chain carries TRBV7-9 and TRBJ2-1; 9 bases are shared with TRBD1. Germline CDR1 reads SEHNR; CDR2 reads FQNEAQ (reference sequence). The CDR3 is 15 residues long. Germline trimming cut 1 base from V and 7 bases from J; bases unmatched to any gene: 5. Using reference TRBV7-9 and TRBJ2-1 for the parts outside the CDR3, the full variable domain is DTGVSQNPRHKITKRGQNVTFRCDPISEHNRLYWYRQTLGQGPEFLTYFQNEAQLEKSRLLSDRFSAERPKGSFSTLEIQRTEQGDSAMYLCASSLGDRDGNEQFFGPGTRLTVL.

This clone was observed a handful of times. The chain is built from TRBV27 and TRBJ1-2; TRBD1 might be the D (5 bases). The CDR3 has 14 residues. Germline V gene sequence: CDR1 MNHEY, CDR2 SMNVEV (reference sequence). V gave up 3 bases and J gave up 3 bases, with 11 bases separating them. The CDR3 sequence is CASSFQGGHYGYTF. In DNA form, the CDR3 reads TGTGCCAGCAGTTTCCAGGGAGGGCACTATGGCTACACCTTC.

The table lists this clone with a few counts. The chain joins TRBV2 to TRBJ2-3; 13 bases match TRBD2. The CDR3 sequence is 17 residues long. With 6 bases clipped from V and 3 bases from J, the junction kept 9 bases outside the gene matches. CDR1 and CDR2 from the germline V gene are SNHLY and FYNNEI. The CDR3 here is CASRRWTSGRGTDTQYF. The CDR3, as DNA: TGTGCCAGCAGGAGATGGACTAGCGGGAGAGGGACAGATACGCAGTATTTT.

This clone was seen a single time. This chain links TRBV4-1 with TRBJ2-7; possibly TRBD1 for D (6 bases). Germline lookup yields CDR1 MGHRA and CDR2 YSYEKL. The CDR3 covers 16 residues. V was pared by 2 bases and J by 2 bases, with 16 bases between. The CDR3 region has the DNA TGCGCCAGCAGCCAACCGACCACAGGGTCCCCCTACGAGCAGTACTTC. The encoded protein is CASSQPTTGSPYEQYF.